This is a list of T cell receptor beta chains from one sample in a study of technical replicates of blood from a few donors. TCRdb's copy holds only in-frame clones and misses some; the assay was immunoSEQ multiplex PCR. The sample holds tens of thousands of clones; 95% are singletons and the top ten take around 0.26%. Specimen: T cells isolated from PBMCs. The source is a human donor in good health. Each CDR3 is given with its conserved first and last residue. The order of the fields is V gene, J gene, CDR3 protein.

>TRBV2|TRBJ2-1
CARSLAGVFGEQFF
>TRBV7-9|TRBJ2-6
CASSPRRTGYSGANVLTF
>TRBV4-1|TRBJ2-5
CASSHLQTGGLYQETQYF
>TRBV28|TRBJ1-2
CASRPGGYGYTF
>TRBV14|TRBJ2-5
CASSQAHRQETQYF
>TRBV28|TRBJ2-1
CASSQIAGGSYNEQFF
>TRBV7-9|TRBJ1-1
CASSPGQGSKTEAFF
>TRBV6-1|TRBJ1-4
CASSGLDRIEEKLFF
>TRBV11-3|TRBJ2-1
CASSLDTWSSYNEQFF
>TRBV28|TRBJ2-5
CASRAWDRGETQYF
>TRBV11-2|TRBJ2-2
CASSFVANTGELFF
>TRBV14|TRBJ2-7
CASSQDIGPYEQYF
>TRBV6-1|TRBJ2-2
CASSVINRANTGELFF
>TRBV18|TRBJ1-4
CASSTGGVEKLFF
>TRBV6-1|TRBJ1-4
CASSDGSAGTNEKLFF
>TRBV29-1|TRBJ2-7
CSVGTSGGRLEQYF
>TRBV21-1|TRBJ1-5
CASSTCLGQGESNQPQHF
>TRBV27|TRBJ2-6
CASRRRSGANVLTF
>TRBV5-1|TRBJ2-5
CASSLEGGETQYF
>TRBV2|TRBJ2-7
CASSVFWGEGYEQYF
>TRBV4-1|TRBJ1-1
CASSQGRNTEAFF
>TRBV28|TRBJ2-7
CANRPPGAGYEQYF
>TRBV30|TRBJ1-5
CAWSAGQSNQPQHF
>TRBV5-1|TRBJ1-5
CASSLGDAGPQHF
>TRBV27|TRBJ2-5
CASSSGRRDRTFQETQYF
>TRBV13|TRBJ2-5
CASSPDRGGKTQYF
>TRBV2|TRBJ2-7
CASGTSGSNEQYF
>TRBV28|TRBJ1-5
CASSEQGANQPQHF
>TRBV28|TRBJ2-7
CASSLGQGVNSYEQYF
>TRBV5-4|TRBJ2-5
CASSFDRGETQYF
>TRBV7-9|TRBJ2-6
CATVRQAISGANVLTF
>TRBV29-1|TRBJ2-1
CSVTQVRDYLNEQFF
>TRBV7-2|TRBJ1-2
CASSLTKDRGVSYGYTF
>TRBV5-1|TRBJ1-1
CASSQELGLATEAFF
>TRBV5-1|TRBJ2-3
CASSLGWSVLGTQSTDTQYF
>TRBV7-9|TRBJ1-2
CASSLAAGTDINYGYTF
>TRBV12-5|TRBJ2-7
CASGTGDFEQYF
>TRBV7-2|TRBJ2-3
CASSLAGTTYTDTQYF
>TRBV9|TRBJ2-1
CASSVRTSGKESEQFF
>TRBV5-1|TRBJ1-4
CASSAGQGDEKLFF
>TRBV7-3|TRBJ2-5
CASSLMASGGPGETQYF
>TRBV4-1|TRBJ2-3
CASSQDIGFGQGDTDTQYF